This T cell receptor beta chain appears in the sequencing data of a study of siplizumab effects on memory and regulatory T cells. The study's findings and limits: Researchers could map only a minor fraction of alloreactive clones to unstimulated subsets. Siplizumab led to significantly less abundant alloreactive sequences that could be traced back to unstimulated CD4+ memory cells. Relative to controls at 26.9%, mappable alloreactive CD4+ clones exhibited a mean Treg-derived proportion of less than 70% with siplizumab.

V shed 3 bases and J shed 3 bases, with 9 bases lying between them. The CDR3 is made up of 13 amino acids. Germline V gene data show CDR1 as MDHEN and CDR2 as SYDVKM. TCRdb's table, derived via immunoSEQ multiplex PCR, lists solely in-frame clones and lacks some. In the table there are over 85,000 clones, 90% to 95% of which are singletons. Remarks on this clone: Its specificity is unknown.

The V gene is TRBV28, the J gene TRBJ2-7; D is unclear. Sample: CD4+ T cells sorted from blood. The source of this sequence is a human donor in good health. In nucleotides, the CDR3 is TGTGCCAGCAGTTTCCTCGCAGACTACGAGCAGTACTTC. This gives the protein CASSFLADYEQYF.